The rows below give T cell receptor beta chains drawn from one sample of a study of shared clonotypes between healthy human individuals. Generated by immunoSEQ multiplex PCR, the TCRdb table keeps only in-frame clones and is missing some. The sample lists some 2,000,000 clones, nearly 97% occurring once. Source material: naive CD4+ T cells sorted from blood. The receptors shown here come from a man younger than 35 in good health. CDR3s include the opening cysteine and the closing phenylalanine or tryptophan. D genes are given only for firm matches. Not all rows give a size; the values are once, few, many and, for expanded clones, a class.

-	-	TRBV2	TRBJ2-5	TGTGCCAGCAGTGAATACAGGGTAGGAGAGACCCAGTACTTC	CASSEYRVGETQYF
-	-	TRBV20-1	TRBJ2-1	TGCAGTGCTAGGGGTAGCGCTGAGCAGTTCTTC	CSARGSAEQFF
-	-	TRBV2	TRBJ2-5	TGTGCCAGCAGTGAGGCTCAGGTTGGTCAGACCCAGTACTTC	CASSEAQVGQTQYF
once	-	TRBV5-4	TRBJ2-3	TGTGCCAGCAGCTTATCTCCAGGATTCTCCGGGAGTGCAGATACGCAGTATTTT	CASSLSPGFSGSADTQYF
-	-	TRBV6-5	TRBJ1-6	TGTGCCAGCAGCCCCGACAGGAGGAGTTCACCCCTCCACTTT	CASSPDRRSSPLHF
-	-	TRBV5-3	TRBJ2-3	TGTGCCAGAAGCCAGGGACTTCTCACAGATACGCAGTATTTT	CARSQGLLTDTQYF
-	-	TRBV18	TRBJ1-1	TGTGCCAGCTCACGGGACCGAATAACTGAAGCTTTCTTT	CASSRDRITEAFF
-	-	TRBV7-9	TRBJ1-4	TGTGCCAGCAGCTTGCCGGGGCTCGGCCGGAGGGGAGAAAAACTGTTTTTT	CASSLPGLGRRGEKLFF
-	TRBD2	TRBV4-1	TRBJ2-5	TGCGCCAGCAGCCAAGTGGCTAGCGGGACCCCAGAGACCCAGTACTTC	CASSQVASGTPETQYF
-	TRBD1	TRBV4-1	TRBJ2-3	TGCGCCAGCAGCCGAGAGGACAGGGAGCGATACACAGATACGCAGTATTTT	CASSREDRERYTDTQYF
-	-	TRBV19	TRBJ2-2	TGTGCCAGTCCTTTCGGGGGAAACACCGGGGAGCTGTTTTTT	CASPFGGNTGELFF
once	-	TRBV23-1	TRBJ2-7	TGCGCCAGCAGTCAAATTCGGGGGCTCCCCCACTACTACGAGCAGTACTTC	CASSQIRGLPHYYEQYF
-	-	TRBV4-1	TRBJ1-4	TGCGCCAGCAGCCAAGTTCTGGGGGAAAAACTGTTTTTT	CASSQVLGEKLFF
-	-	TRBV30	TRBJ1-5	TGTGCCCTCTCAATGGCGGGATCGGTCCATCAGCCCCAGCATTTT	CALSMAGSVHQPQHF
-	-	TRBV14	TRBJ2-1	TGTGCCAGCAGCCAAGGTACAGCCGCCAATGAGCAGTTCTTC	CASSQGTAANEQFF
-	-	TRBV2	TRBJ2-2	TGTGCCAGCAGTGATCTCACTCCGGGCACCGGGGAGCTGTTTTTT	CASSDLTPGTGELFF
-	TRBD2	TRBV6-6	TRBJ2-7	TGTGCCTCCAGACAAGCTAGCGGGGCGTCGAGTGAGCAGTACTTC	CASRQASGASSEQYF
-	-	TRBV6-1	TRBJ1-5	TGTGCCAGCAGTGAATACAGGCCAGATAGCAATCAGCCCCAGCATTTT	CASSEYRPDSNQPQHF
-	TRBD2	TRBV11-1	TRBJ2-5	TGTGCCAGCAGCTTAGGAGGAGCGGGGAACCAAGAGACCCAGTACTTC	CASSLGGAGNQETQYF
-	TRBD1	TRBV28	TRBJ1-2	TGTGCCAGCAGTTCGACAGGGATCCAAAGCGGCTACACCTTC	CASSSTGIQSGYTF
once	TRBD1	TRBV6-6	TRBJ1-1	TGTGCCAGCAGTTACCTACAGGGGAGCACTGAAGCTTTCTTT	CASSYLQGSTEAFF
-	-	TRBV18	TRBJ1-3	TGTGCCAGCTCACCATATGAGATCGCTGGAAACACCATATATTTT	CASSPYEIAGNTIYF
-	TRBD1	TRBV2	TRBJ2-7	TGTGCCAGCAGAGGAAGGACAGGGGGCTACGAGCAGTACTTC	CASRGRTGGYEQYF
-	-	TRBV6-6	TRBJ1-4	TGTGCCAGCAGTCTCGGAGGGCTGGGGGAAAAACTGTTTTTT	CASSLGGLGEKLFF
-	-	TRBV7-9	TRBJ2-5	TGTGCCAGCAGCTTAGGAGGCACTTCCCGACGTGAGACCCAGTACTTC	CASSLGGTSRRETQYF
once	-	TRBV5-1	TRBJ2-5	TGCGCCAGCAGCCCAGGCCAAGAGACCCAGTACTTC	CASSPGQETQYF
-	-	TRBV2	TRBJ1-1	TGTGCCAGTGTTCCCGGACGGAACACTGAAGCTTTCTTT	CASVPGRNTEAFF
-	TRBD2	TRBV2	TRBJ2-2	TGTGCCAGCATCGGGAGGCACACCGGGGAGCTGTTTTTT	CASIGRHTGELFF
once	-	TRBV7-3	TRBJ1-5	TGTGCCAGCAGCTTACAGGGTGGTCAGCCCCAGCATTTT	CASSLQGGQPQHF
-	-	TRBV2	TRBJ1-1	TGTGCCAGCAGTGCTTCCCAGGGTATGAACACTGAAGCTTTCTTT	CASSASQGMNTEAFF
-	-	TRBV10-3	TRBJ1-2	TGTGCCATCAGCGGGGGACTGGACCTAAACTATGGCTACACCTTC	CAISGGLDLNYGYTF
-	TRBD1	TRBV30	TRBJ2-2	TGTGCCTTGAACAGGGGCGACACCGGGGAGCTGTTTTTT	CALNRGDTGELFF
-	TRBD1	TRBV11-2	TRBJ2-4	TGTGCCAGCAGCTTCCACCAGGGGGCCGTAGCCAAAAACATTCAGTACTTC	CASSFHQGAVAKNIQYF
-	TRBD1	TRBV19	TRBJ1-2	TGTGCCAGTAGTATCCAGGGGGCGCGGGGCTACACCTTC	CASSIQGARGYTF
once	TRBD1	TRBV2	TRBJ2-2	TGTGCCAGCAGTCTCCGGGACAGAGCTTTAACCGGGGAGCTGTTTTTT	CASSLRDRALTGELFF
-	-	TRBV6-1	TRBJ1-2	TGTGCCAGCAGGCCGGACGGGAACTATGGCTACACCTTC	CASRPDGNYGYTF
once	TRBD2	TRBV19	TRBJ2-7	TGTGCCAGTAGTATCGGCGGGAGGGCCTACGAGCAGTACTTC	CASSIGGRAYEQYF
-	-	TRBV18	TRBJ2-1	TGTGCCAGCTCGCGACTAGTTCCCAATGAGCAGTTCTTC	CASSRLVPNEQFF
-	-	TRBV6-5	TRBJ1-1	TGTGCCAGCAGTTACTCCAGGCAGGGCGAAGCTTTCTTT	CASSYSRQGEAFF
-	TRBD1	TRBV6-1	TRBJ2-1	TGTGCCAGCAGTGAGGACAGGGGGTACTACAATGAGCAGTTCTTC	CASSEDRGYYNEQFF
-	-	TRBV28	TRBJ2-7	TGTGCCAGCAGTCCTGGAACAGGACCAGCTAACGAGCAGTACTTC	CASSPGTGPANEQYF
-	TRBD1	TRBV5-4	TRBJ2-1	TGTGCCAGCAGCTTGTTTACGCCAGGGGGCAATGAGCAGTTCTTC	CASSLFTPGGNEQFF
once	-	TRBV6-5	TRBJ1-2	TGTGCCAGCAGCCTCGGGACCCCCTATGGCTACACCTTC	CASSLGTPYGYTF
once	-	TRBV6-1	TRBJ1-1	TGTGCCAGCAGTGGTCTTAGGAACACTGAAGCTTTCTTT	CASSGLRNTEAFF
-	-	TRBV27	TRBJ2-6	TGTGCCAGCACCGAACAGGGCCTCTTTGGGGCCAACGTCCTGACTTTC	CASTEQGLFGANVLTF
-	-	TRBV15	TRBJ1-6	TGTGCCACCAGCAGAGATAGGAGCTCCTATAATTCACCCCTCCACTTT	CATSRDRSSYNSPLHF
-	-	TRBV15	TRBJ1-2	TGTGCCACCAGCAGAGATCGAAGCTTCTATGGCTACACCTTC	CATSRDRSFYGYTF
-	TRBD1	TRBV5-1	TRBJ2-5	TGCGCCAGCAGCTCACAGGGGCTATGGGGAGAGACCCAGTACTTC	CASSSQGLWGETQYF
-	TRBD1	TRBV5-1	TRBJ1-2	TGCGCCAGCAGCCCCATGGGACAGAATGGCTACACCTTC	CASSPMGQNGYTF
-	TRBD1	TRBV5-1	TRBJ2-7	TGCGCCAGCAGCAAGGGACAGTTGGCTTACGAGCAGTACTTC	CASSKGQLAYEQYF
-	-	TRBV30	TRBJ2-5	TGTGCCTGGAGTCGGAACCAAGAGACCCAGTACTTC	CAWSRNQETQYF
few	-	TRBV29-1	TRBJ1-1	TGCAGCGGGGGCAGGGTGAACACTGAAGCTTTCTTT	CSGGRVNTEAFF
-	-	TRBV7-2	TRBJ2-2	TGTGCCAGCAGCCGTTGGGGTGGTAGTTCCCCCGGGGAGCTGTTTTTT	CASSRWGGSSPGELFF
once	-	TRBV30	TRBJ1-6	TGTGCCTGGGGAGCCGTGGGAGGGCCAAATTCACCCCTCCACTTT	CAWGAVGGPNSPLHF